This is a list of T cell receptor beta chains from one sample in a study of patients and donors after allogeneic stem cell transplantation. A single record per CDR3 protein comes from TCRdb applying MiXCR to the RT-PCR reads. Of approximately 430,000 distinct CDR3 sequences in the sample, around 15% were seen once. The sequenced material came from blood, either unsorted or a sorted T cell fraction (not recorded which). All receptors derive from a human donor who was either an allogeneic HSCT recipient or a stem cell or donor lymphocyte infusion donor (not recorded which). It is not recorded whose cells these are; they may come from a transplant donor. Each CDR3 is given with its conserved first and last residue. Each record gives: CDR3 DNA, CDR3 protein, CDR3 length, J gene, clone size, V gene, D gene. D genes are given only for firm matches. Where a row states a size, it is once, few, many or the class of an expanded clone; other rows omit it.

TGTGCCAGCAGCTTTAGGGGACAGCTGAACACTGAAGCTTTCTTT CASSFRGQLNTEAFF 15 TRBJ1-1 few TRBV11-1 TRBD1
TGTGCCAGCAGTCAACAGGGAGCCTATGGCTACACCTTC CASSQQGAYGYTF 13 TRBJ1-2 - TRBV4-2 -
TGTGCCAGCAGGTCGACAGGGGACACCTACGAGCAGTACTTC CASRSTGDTYEQYF 14 TRBJ2-7 few TRBV7-3 TRBD1
TGTGCCAGCAGCACATTCCCGGGACTAGAGAACACCGGGGAGCTGTTTTTT CASSTFPGLENTGELFF 17 TRBJ2-2 few TRBV7-9 TRBD2
TGTGCCTGGCTAGCGTCCGGGGAGCTGTTTTTT CAWLASGELFF 11 TRBJ2-2 few TRBV30 -
TGTGCCAGCAGTGAAATGAGTTCGCTCGGGCGAAACACTGAAGCTTTCTTT CASSEMSSLGRNTEAFF 17 TRBJ1-1 few TRBV2 -
TGCGCCAGCAGCCCCCGTGAAGGGGAGCTGTTTTTT CASSPREGELFF 12 TRBJ2-2 many TRBV4-1 -
TGTGCCACCAGCAAACAGGGCCTCAATCAGCCCCAGCATTTT CATSKQGLNQPQHF 14 TRBJ1-5 - TRBV15 -
TGTGCTAGTGGCGCCTCAGGGGGCTCGCATGGCTACACCTTC CASGASGGSHGYTF 14 TRBJ1-2 few TRBV12-5 TRBD1
TGTGCCAGCAGCCAACGTTTCCGATCGAGCTCCTACAATGAGCAGTTCTTC CASSQRFRSSSYNEQFF 17 TRBJ2-1 - TRBV14 -
TGTGCCGGGGGGGGCCCAAGCTCTGGAAACACCATATATTTT CAGGGPSSGNTIYF 14 TRBJ1-3 - TRBV12-3/TRBV12-4 -
TGTGCCAGCAGCCCACCCTTAAAGTCCCGGGGGCTGTGGAACGAGCAGTACTTC CASSPPLKSRGLWNEQYF 18 TRBJ2-7 few TRBV11-1 -
TGTGCCAGCAGCTCCTTTGGACGGGCGAACACTGAAGCTTTCTTT CASSSFGRANTEAFF 15 TRBJ1-1 - TRBV5-6 -
TGCAGCGGCGGGGGTGTCACAGATACGCAGTATTTT CSGGGVTDTQYF 12 TRBJ2-3 few TRBV29-1 TRBD2
TGTGCCAGCAGCTTTCTGGGCATCCAGGGTGAGCAGTTCTTC CASSFLGIQGEQFF 14 TRBJ2-1 few TRBV7-9 -
TGTGCCAGCGCGATGGGGGCGCAGGGAAACACCATATATTTT CASAMGAQGNTIYF 14 TRBJ1-3 - TRBV7-9 -
TGTGCCAGCTCCCTCAAGATGAGGAACTCTGGGGCCAACGTCCTGACTTTC CASSLKMRNSGANVLTF 17 TRBJ2-6 - TRBV18 -
TGTGCCAGCAGAGAAAACAGGGGGATCTACGAGCAGTACTTC CASRENRGIYEQYF 14 TRBJ2-7 - TRBV2 TRBD1
TGTGCCAGCAGCTTAGTGCGGACAGGGCGGGTCAATGAGCAGTTCTTC CASSLVRTGRVNEQFF 16 TRBJ2-1 - TRBV7-2 TRBD1
TGTGCCAGCAGCTTAGGCGGGAGGGTCGGGGAGACCCAGTACTTC CASSLGGRVGETQYF 15 TRBJ2-5 few TRBV7-8 TRBD2
TGTGCCAGCTCAGACAGGGTTGCGAGCAATCAGCCCCAGCATTTT CASSDRVASNQPQHF 15 TRBJ1-5 - TRBV18 TRBD1
TGTGCCACCTACAAACAGGGGATGAACACTGAAGCTTTCTTT CATYKQGMNTEAFF 14 TRBJ1-1 few TRBV7-2 TRBD1
TGTGCCAGCAGTTTACGCGGGAGCGGTACGGGAGTGCAGTACTTC CASSLRGSGTGVQYF 15 TRBJ2-7 - TRBV27 TRBD2
TGTGCCAGCGGGGACAGGTCCCGAGCCGGGGAGCTGTTTTTT CASGDRSRAGELFF 14 TRBJ2-2 - TRBV11-3 TRBD1
TGTGCCAGCAGTTTAGTGACAGGTCGGGAGCAGTACTTC CASSLVTGREQYF 13 TRBJ2-7 few TRBV27 -
TGTGCCAGCAGCCGGGGGAACACTGAAGCTTTCTTT CASSRGNTEAFF 12 TRBJ1-1 many TRBV6-2/TRBV6-3 -